The rows below give T cell receptor beta chains drawn from one sample of a study of Ad26.COV2.S vaccination and SARS-CoV-2 variants. Sequenced by immunoSEQ multiplex PCR; TCRdb stores in-frame clones only, minus some. The sample records about 420,000 clones, 70% to 90% being singletons. Sequencing used peripheral blood, obtained in a trial of Ad26.COV2.S vaccine versus placebo. All receptors come from a person between 18 and 65 years old who received the Ad26.COV2.S COVID-19 vaccine or a placebo. Each CDR3 is given with its conserved first and last residue. A D gene is named only where the DNA matches it firmly. The size of a clone is reported for some rows only, either as once, few or many, or as a class for expanded clones.

v_gene: TRBV7-9; d_gene: -; j_gene: TRBJ2-3; abundance: -; CDR3nt: TGTGCCAGCAGCTCCCCGGGAGATACGCAGTATTTT; CDR3aa: CASSSPGDTQYF
v_gene: TRBV30; d_gene: -; j_gene: TRBJ2-1; abundance: -; CDR3nt: TGTGCCTGGAGCCTCAATGAGCAGTTCTTC; CDR3aa: CAWSLNEQFF
v_gene: TRBV3-1/TRBV3-2; d_gene: -; j_gene: TRBJ1-2; abundance: once; CDR3nt: TGTGCCAGCAGCCAACAACCAGGCAACTATGGCTACACCTTC; CDR3aa: CASSQQPGNYGYTF
v_gene: TRBV4-1; d_gene: -; j_gene: TRBJ1-1; abundance: -; CDR3nt: TGCGCCAGCAGCCAAGATGGAAGGGATGGCACTGAAGCTTTCTTT; CDR3aa: CASSQDGRDGTEAFF
v_gene: TRBV7-9; d_gene: -; j_gene: TRBJ2-1; abundance: -; CDR3nt: TGTGCCAGCAGGGTGAGACCGGGACTTTCCTACAATGAGCAGTTCTTC; CDR3aa: CASRVRPGLSYNEQFF
v_gene: TRBV4-1; d_gene: TRBD2; j_gene: TRBJ2-3; abundance: -; CDR3nt: TGCGCCAGCAGCCCCCTCCGGACTAGCGGGGGAACAGATACGCAGTATTTT; CDR3aa: CASSPLRTSGGTDTQYF
v_gene: TRBV10-3; d_gene: TRBD1; j_gene: TRBJ2-7; abundance: -; CDR3nt: TGTGCCATCAGTGTTCAGGGGGACGAGCAGTACTTC; CDR3aa: CAISVQGDEQYF
v_gene: TRBV5-6; d_gene: -; j_gene: TRBJ1-2; abundance: -; CDR3nt: TGTGCCAGCAGCTTGGGACAGCTCTATGGCTACACCTTC; CDR3aa: CASSLGQLYGYTF
v_gene: TRBV29-1; d_gene: TRBD2; j_gene: TRBJ2-7; abundance: once; CDR3nt: TGCAGCGTTGAACTAGCGGGGGGGTCCTACGAGCAGTACTTC; CDR3aa: CSVELAGGSYEQYF
v_gene: TRBV5-5; d_gene: -; j_gene: TRBJ1-1; abundance: -; CDR3nt: TGTGCCAGCAGCCGAGTGGATAGGCCATCACTCTCGATGAACACTGAAGCTTTCTTT; CDR3aa: CASSRVDRPSLSMNTEAFF
v_gene: TRBV11-1; d_gene: -; j_gene: TRBJ1-1; abundance: -; CDR3nt: TGTGCCAGCAGCTTAGGGGGGAACACTGAAGCTTTCTTT; CDR3aa: CASSLGGNTEAFF
v_gene: TRBV25-1; d_gene: TRBD1; j_gene: TRBJ2-7; abundance: -; CDR3nt: TGTGCCAGCAGCCCTCCCGGGACAGGTACCTACGAGCAGTACTTC; CDR3aa: CASSPPGTGTYEQYF
v_gene: TRBV11-2; d_gene: TRBD2; j_gene: TRBJ2-7; abundance: -; CDR3nt: TGTGCCAGCAGCCACCTCAGAAGCGGGGCGGCGGGCTACGAGCAGTACTTC; CDR3aa: CASSHLRSGAAGYEQYF
v_gene: TRBV9; d_gene: -; j_gene: TRBJ2-1; abundance: -; CDR3nt: TGTGCCAGCAGCGAGGCGGATACCTACAATGAGCAGTTCTTC; CDR3aa: CASSEADTYNEQFF
v_gene: TRBV7-9; d_gene: -; j_gene: TRBJ1-3; abundance: -; CDR3nt: TGTGCCAGCAGCTTAGCGCCTGGATATGGAAACACCATATATTTT; CDR3aa: CASSLAPGYGNTIYF
v_gene: TRBV2; d_gene: TRBD1; j_gene: TRBJ1-4; abundance: -; CDR3nt: TGTGCCAGCAGCCGGGACAGCGATGAAAAACTGTTTTTT; CDR3aa: CASSRDSDEKLFF
v_gene: TRBV6-1; d_gene: -; j_gene: TRBJ2-7; abundance: -; CDR3nt: TGTGCCAGCAGTGAAGGATCAGGGTGGTATAACGAGCAGTACTTC; CDR3aa: CASSEGSGWYNEQYF
v_gene: TRBV28; d_gene: -; j_gene: TRBJ1-2; abundance: once; CDR3nt: TGTGCCAGCAGTTTAAGTCGGTATGGCTACACCTTC; CDR3aa: CASSLSRYGYTF
v_gene: TRBV4-2; d_gene: -; j_gene: TRBJ1-4; abundance: -; CDR3nt: TGTGCCAGCAGCCAAGTGCACCCGAGGGAAAAACTGTTTTTT; CDR3aa: CASSQVHPREKLFF
v_gene: TRBV5-1; d_gene: TRBD1; j_gene: TRBJ2-3; abundance: -; CDR3nt: TGCGCCAGCAGCCTGACCCAGGGGGCCTCATTGGGTACGCAGTATTTT; CDR3aa: CASSLTQGASLGTQYF
v_gene: TRBV18; d_gene: -; j_gene: TRBJ2-1; abundance: -; CDR3nt: TGTGCCAGCTCACCAATGGGACTGTACAATGAGCAGTTCTTC; CDR3aa: CASSPMGLYNEQFF
v_gene: TRBV27; d_gene: TRBD1; j_gene: TRBJ2-7; abundance: -; CDR3nt: TGTGCCAGCAGTTTACAGGGGGTCTACGAGCAGTACTTC; CDR3aa: CASSLQGVYEQYF
v_gene: TRBV12-3/TRBV12-4; d_gene: -; j_gene: TRBJ2-7; abundance: -; CDR3nt: TGTGCCAGCAGCCGGGACAACTACGAGCAGTACTTC; CDR3aa: CASSRDNYEQYF
v_gene: TRBV7-8; d_gene: -; j_gene: TRBJ1-4; abundance: -; CDR3nt: TGTGCCAGCAGCCGATTACGAGGGGAGGGACTGTTTTTT; CDR3aa: CASSRLRGEGLFF
v_gene: TRBV5-8; d_gene: TRBD1; j_gene: TRBJ2-7; abundance: -; CDR3nt: TGTGCCAGCAGAAGCACAGGGGGCGAGCAGTACTTC; CDR3aa: CASRSTGGEQYF
v_gene: TRBV10-1; d_gene: TRBD2; j_gene: TRBJ2-1; abundance: -; CDR3nt: TGCGCCAGCAGTGAGTCGACTAGCCCATCAAATGAGCAGTTCTTC; CDR3aa: CASSESTSPSNEQFF
v_gene: TRBV19; d_gene: -; j_gene: TRBJ2-7; abundance: -; CDR3nt: TGTGCCAGTAGTGGGGGACATACCCTCGAGCAGTACTTC; CDR3aa: CASSGGHTLEQYF
v_gene: TRBV5-1; d_gene: TRBD2; j_gene: TRBJ2-7; abundance: -; CDR3nt: TGCGCCAGCAGCTTGGGGCTAGCGGGAACCTACGAGCAGTACTTC; CDR3aa: CASSLGLAGTYEQYF
v_gene: TRBV5-1; d_gene: -; j_gene: TRBJ2-7; abundance: -; CDR3nt: TGCGCCAGCAGGGCCGGGACCACGTCGTACTTC; CDR3aa: CASRAGTTSYF
v_gene: TRBV6-5; d_gene: -; j_gene: TRBJ1-1; abundance: few; CDR3nt: TGTGCCAGCAGCTCCAACAGGGTGTGGAACACTGAAGCTTTCTTT; CDR3aa: CASSSNRVWNTEAFF
v_gene: TRBV19; d_gene: -; j_gene: TRBJ1-2; abundance: -; CDR3nt: TGTGCCAGTAGCCCTCGAGGGTTGAAGGAAAGTAACTATGGCTACACCTTC; CDR3aa: CASSPRGLKESNYGYTF
v_gene: TRBV7-3; d_gene: TRBD1; j_gene: TRBJ2-3; abundance: -; CDR3nt: TGTGCCAGCAGCTTAATACAGGGGGCAGCAGATACGCAGTATTTT; CDR3aa: CASSLIQGAADTQYF
v_gene: TRBV28; d_gene: TRBD2; j_gene: TRBJ2-1; abundance: -; CDR3nt: TGTGCCAGCAGACCTAGCGGGGGGGCTTACAATGAGCAGTTCTTC; CDR3aa: CASRPSGGAYNEQFF
v_gene: TRBV7-9; d_gene: -; j_gene: TRBJ2-1; abundance: -; CDR3nt: TGTGCCAGCAGCCCACTGAACAATGAGCAGTTCTTC; CDR3aa: CASSPLNNEQFF
v_gene: TRBV28; d_gene: -; j_gene: TRBJ1-5; abundance: -; CDR3nt: TGTGCCAGCAGTTCAGGGTTTTATAGCAATCAGCCCCAGCATTTT; CDR3aa: CASSSGFYSNQPQHF
v_gene: TRBV6-6; d_gene: TRBD2; j_gene: TRBJ2-2; abundance: -; CDR3nt: TGTGCCAGCAGTTCCAGCGGGGTCACCGGGGAGCTGTTTTTT; CDR3aa: CASSSSGVTGELFF
v_gene: TRBV11-2; d_gene: -; j_gene: TRBJ2-4; abundance: -; CDR3nt: TGTGCCAGCAGCTTAGATTGGGGCGGGGTAGCCAAAAACATTCAGTACTTC; CDR3aa: CASSLDWGGVAKNIQYF
v_gene: TRBV30; d_gene: TRBD2; j_gene: TRBJ2-7; abundance: -; CDR3nt: TGTGCCTGGAGGGGGGGGTACTACGAGCAGTACTTC; CDR3aa: CAWRGGYYEQYF
v_gene: TRBV5-4; d_gene: TRBD1; j_gene: TRBJ2-5; abundance: -; CDR3nt: TGTGCCAGCAGCCGCCCTGACCGGGACAGGGCACAAGAGACCCAGTACTTC; CDR3aa: CASSRPDRDRAQETQYF
v_gene: TRBV3-1/TRBV3-2; d_gene: -; j_gene: TRBJ1-3; abundance: few; CDR3nt: TGTGCCAGCAGCCAAGACAGCCTCTCTGGAAACACCATATATTTT; CDR3aa: CASSQDSLSGNTIYF
v_gene: TRBV5-4; d_gene: TRBD1; j_gene: TRBJ1-2; abundance: -; CDR3nt: TGTGCCAGCAGCAGGACAGGATCCTTCTATGGCTACACCTTC; CDR3aa: CASSRTGSFYGYTF
v_gene: TRBV18; d_gene: TRBD1; j_gene: TRBJ1-5; abundance: -; CDR3nt: TGTGCCAGCTCACCAGAGGGCAGGGGGCTTCAGCCCCAGCATTTT; CDR3aa: CASSPEGRGLQPQHF
v_gene: TRBV4-3; d_gene: -; j_gene: TRBJ1-1; abundance: -; CDR3nt: TGCGCCAGCAGCCAAGCGCGATACACTGAAGCTTTCTTT; CDR3aa: CASSQARYTEAFF
v_gene: TRBV4-3; d_gene: -; j_gene: TRBJ2-5; abundance: -; CDR3nt: TGCGCCAGCAGCCAAGATACTAGCAGGGCGACCCAGTACTTC; CDR3aa: CASSQDTSRATQYF
v_gene: TRBV10-2; d_gene: -; j_gene: TRBJ1-5; abundance: -; CDR3nt: TGCGCCAGCCGATCGGACACAAATCAGCCCCAGCATTTT; CDR3aa: CASRSDTNQPQHF
v_gene: TRBV7-9; d_gene: TRBD1; j_gene: TRBJ1-1; abundance: -; CDR3nt: TGTGCCAGCAGCTTAGCGCGACAGGGGAACACTGAAGCTTTCTTT; CDR3aa: CASSLARQGNTEAFF
v_gene: TRBV5-6; d_gene: TRBD1; j_gene: TRBJ2-7; abundance: -; CDR3nt: TGTGCCAGCAGTTTCACAGGGGGTGGCGTTGCCTACGAGCAGTACTTC; CDR3aa: CASSFTGGGVAYEQYF
v_gene: TRBV6-4; d_gene: TRBD2; j_gene: TRBJ2-2; abundance: -; CDR3nt: TGTGCCAGCAGTGACGCGGGGGGCAACACCGGGGAGCTGTTTTTT; CDR3aa: CASSDAGGNTGELFF
v_gene: TRBV30; d_gene: -; j_gene: TRBJ2-5; abundance: -; CDR3nt: TGTGCCTGGAGTGTACGGGGCAGGCGAGAGACCCAGTACTTC; CDR3aa: CAWSVRGRRETQYF
v_gene: TRBV5-1; d_gene: TRBD1; j_gene: TRBJ1-1; abundance: -; CDR3nt: TGCGCCAGCAGCCTTGGGACAGACACCAGGGACACTGAAGCTTTCTTT; CDR3aa: CASSLGTDTRDTEAFF
v_gene: TRBV6-1; d_gene: -; j_gene: TRBJ1-5; abundance: -; CDR3nt: TGTGCCAGCAGTGAAGGACAGCCCCAGCATTTT; CDR3aa: CASSEGQPQHF
v_gene: TRBV9; d_gene: -; j_gene: TRBJ1-3; abundance: few; CDR3nt: TGTGCCAGCAGCGTATCCACGAGGGGTACTGGAAACACCATATATTTT; CDR3aa: CASSVSTRGTGNTIYF
v_gene: TRBV5-1; d_gene: TRBD1; j_gene: TRBJ1-2; abundance: -; CDR3nt: TGCGCCAGCAATAACAGGGGCGGGGGCTACACCTTC; CDR3aa: CASNNRGGGYTF
v_gene: TRBV7-2; d_gene: -; j_gene: TRBJ2-7; abundance: -; CDR3nt: TGTGCCAGCAGCTTATGGGGGGCCCCCGCTTCCTACGAGCAGTACTTC; CDR3aa: CASSLWGAPASYEQYF
v_gene: TRBV3-1/TRBV3-2; d_gene: -; j_gene: TRBJ2-5; abundance: -; CDR3nt: TGTGCCAGCAGCCAAGTCAGGACTACAGGGGAGACCCAGTACTTC; CDR3aa: CASSQVRTTGETQYF
v_gene: TRBV19; d_gene: -; j_gene: TRBJ2-6; abundance: -; CDR3nt: TGTGCCAGTAGTATCTACAGCTCTGGGGCCAACGTCCTGACTTTC; CDR3aa: CASSIYSSGANVLTF
v_gene: TRBV7-6; d_gene: TRBD2; j_gene: TRBJ2-5; abundance: -; CDR3nt: TGTGCCAGCAGCTCGGGACTAGCGCCACAAGAGACCCAGTACTTC; CDR3aa: CASSSGLAPQETQYF
v_gene: TRBV18; d_gene: -; j_gene: TRBJ1-5; abundance: -; CDR3nt: TGTGCCAGCGCCGGGGGGGAAGGTCAGCCCCAGCATTTT; CDR3aa: CASAGGEGQPQHF
v_gene: TRBV7-8; d_gene: TRBD1; j_gene: TRBJ2-2; abundance: -; CDR3nt: TGTGCCAGCAGCCCGGACAGGATCGCAGAGAACACCGGGGAGCTGTTTTTT; CDR3aa: CASSPDRIAENTGELFF
v_gene: TRBV5-1; d_gene: TRBD2; j_gene: TRBJ2-3; abundance: -; CDR3nt: TGCGCCAGCAGCTTGGACCTAGCGGGGGGGCCGGGGCGGACAGATACGCAGTATTTT; CDR3aa: CASSLDLAGGPGRTDTQYF